This TCR beta chain was retrieved from a study of cytomegalovirus exposure and HLA in healthy donors. V trimming: 5 bases; J trimming: 15 bases; junction bases outside the gene matches: 16. This CDR3 has 16 residues. The germline V gene encodes CDR1 LNHDA and CDR2 SQIVND (reference sequence). Repertoires were generated with immunoSEQ multiplex PCR, while TCRdb's copy carries only in-frame clones and drops some. The sample consists of around 190,000 clones, about 81% of them appearing once. This chain uses TRBV19 with TRBJ2-1; 13 positions match TRBD2. The sample was PBMCs. The clonotype originates from a woman in her twenties or thirties in good health and CMV-seronegative. This CDR3 reads CASSSSRTSGGPRVFF. Here the CDR3 DNA reads TGTGCCAGTAGTTCAAGCCGGACTAGCGGGGGCCCGCGGGTGTTCTTC. The full variable domain, rest sourced from reference TRBV19 and TRBJ2-1, is DGGITQSPKYLFRKEGQNVTLSCEQNLNHDAMYWYRQDPGQGLRLIYYSQIVNDFQKGDIAEGYSVSREKKESFPLTVTSAQKNPTAFYLCASSSSRTSGGPRVFFGPGTRLTVL.